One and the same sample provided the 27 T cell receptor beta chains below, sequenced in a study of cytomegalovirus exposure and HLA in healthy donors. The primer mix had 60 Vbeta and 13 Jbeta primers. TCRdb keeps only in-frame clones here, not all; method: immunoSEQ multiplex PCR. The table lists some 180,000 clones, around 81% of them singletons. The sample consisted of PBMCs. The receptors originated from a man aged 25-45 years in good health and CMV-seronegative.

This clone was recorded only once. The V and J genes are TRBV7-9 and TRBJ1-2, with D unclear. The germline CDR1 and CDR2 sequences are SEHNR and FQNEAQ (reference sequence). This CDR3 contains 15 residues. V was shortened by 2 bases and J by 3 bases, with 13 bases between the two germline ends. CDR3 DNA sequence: TGTGCCAGCAGCTTAAAGGGTGGAGGAGACTATGGCTACACCTTC. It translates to CASSLKGGGDYGYTF.

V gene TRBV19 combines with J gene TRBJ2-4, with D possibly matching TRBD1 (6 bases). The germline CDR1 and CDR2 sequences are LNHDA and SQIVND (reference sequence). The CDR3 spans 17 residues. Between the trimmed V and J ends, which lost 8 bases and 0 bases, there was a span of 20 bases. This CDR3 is CASGSSGDALAKNIQYF. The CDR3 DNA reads TGTGCCAGTGGGTCGTCAGGGGACGCCCTAGCCAAAAACATTCAGTACTTC.

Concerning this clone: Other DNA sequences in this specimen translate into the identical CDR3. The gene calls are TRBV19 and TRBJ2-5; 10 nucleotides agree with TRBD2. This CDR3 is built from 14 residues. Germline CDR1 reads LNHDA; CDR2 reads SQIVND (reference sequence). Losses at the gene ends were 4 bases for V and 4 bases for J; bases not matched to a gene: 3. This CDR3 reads CASSRTSGLETQYF. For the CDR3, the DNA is TGTGCCAGTAGTAGGACTAGCGGCTTAGAGACCCAGTACTTC.

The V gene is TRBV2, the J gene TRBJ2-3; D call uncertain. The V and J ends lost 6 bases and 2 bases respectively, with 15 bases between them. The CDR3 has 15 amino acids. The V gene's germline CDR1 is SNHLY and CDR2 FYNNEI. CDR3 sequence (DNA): TGTGCCAGCAGCCCGGGTCTTATGGCCACAGATACGCAGTATTTT. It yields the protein CASSPGLMATDTQYF.

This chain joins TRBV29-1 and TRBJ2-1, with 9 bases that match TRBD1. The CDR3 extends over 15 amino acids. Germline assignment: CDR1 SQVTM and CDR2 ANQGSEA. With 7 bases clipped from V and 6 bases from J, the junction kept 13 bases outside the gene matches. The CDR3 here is CSADSGTGLINEQFF. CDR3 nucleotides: TGCAGCGCAGACTCGGGGACAGGGTTAATCAATGAGCAGTTCTTC.

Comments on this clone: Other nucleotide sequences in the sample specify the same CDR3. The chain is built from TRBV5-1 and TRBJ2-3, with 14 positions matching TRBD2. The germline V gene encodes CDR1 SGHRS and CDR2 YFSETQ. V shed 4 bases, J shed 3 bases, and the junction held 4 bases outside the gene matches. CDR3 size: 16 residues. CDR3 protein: CASSLRTSGRTDTQYF. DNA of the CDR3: TGCGCCAGCAGCCTGCGGACTAGCGGGAGGACAGATACGCAGTATTTT. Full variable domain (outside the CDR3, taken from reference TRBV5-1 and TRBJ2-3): KAGVTQTPRYLIKTRGQQVTLSCSPISGHRSVSWYQQTPGQGLQFLFEYFSETQRNKGNFPGRFSGRQFSNSRSEMNVSTLELGDSALYLCASSLRTSGRTDTQYFGPGTRLTVL.

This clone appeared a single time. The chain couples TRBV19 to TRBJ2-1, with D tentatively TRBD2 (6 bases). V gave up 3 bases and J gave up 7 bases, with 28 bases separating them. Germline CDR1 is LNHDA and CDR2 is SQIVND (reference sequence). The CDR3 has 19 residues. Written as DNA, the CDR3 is TGTGCCAGTAGTATCGGGGGTCAGGGTGGATTGTTAAGGAGAAATGAGCAGTTCTTC. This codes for CASSIGGQGGLLRRNEQFF. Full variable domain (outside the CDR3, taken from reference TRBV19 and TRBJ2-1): DGGITQSPKYLFRKEGQNVTLSCEQNLNHDAMYWYRQDPGQGLRLIYYSQIVNDFQKGDIAEGYSVSREKKESFPLTVTSAQKNPTAFYLCASSIGGQGGLLRRNEQFFGPGTRLTVL.

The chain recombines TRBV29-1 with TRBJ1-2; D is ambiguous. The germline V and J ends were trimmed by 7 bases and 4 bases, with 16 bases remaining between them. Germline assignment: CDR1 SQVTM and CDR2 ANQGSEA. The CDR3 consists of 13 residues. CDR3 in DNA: TGCAGCGCAAGAACGAGGGAGGTCTATGGCTACACCTTC. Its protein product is CSARTREVYGYTF.

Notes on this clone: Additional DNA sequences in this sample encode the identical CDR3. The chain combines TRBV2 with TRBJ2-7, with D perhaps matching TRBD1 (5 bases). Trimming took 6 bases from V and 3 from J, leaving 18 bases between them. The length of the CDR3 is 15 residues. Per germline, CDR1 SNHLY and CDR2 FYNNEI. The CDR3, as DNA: TGTGCCAGCAGGGTAAGGCAGGGCCCGAACTACGAGCAGTACTTC. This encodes CASRVRQGPNYEQYF.

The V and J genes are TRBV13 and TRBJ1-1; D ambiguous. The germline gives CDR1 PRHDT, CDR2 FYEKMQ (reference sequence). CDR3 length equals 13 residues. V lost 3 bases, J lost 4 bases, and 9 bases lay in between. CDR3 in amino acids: CASSFVGSTEAFF. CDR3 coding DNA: TGTGCCAGCAGCTTTGTAGGGAGCACTGAAGCTTTCTTT.

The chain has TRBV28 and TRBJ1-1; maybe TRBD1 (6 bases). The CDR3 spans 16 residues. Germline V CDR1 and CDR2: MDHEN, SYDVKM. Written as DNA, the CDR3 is TGTGCTATCCGCGTGAGGACAGTCTCGGTGAACACTGAAGCTTTCTTT. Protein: CAIRVRTVSVNTEAFF.

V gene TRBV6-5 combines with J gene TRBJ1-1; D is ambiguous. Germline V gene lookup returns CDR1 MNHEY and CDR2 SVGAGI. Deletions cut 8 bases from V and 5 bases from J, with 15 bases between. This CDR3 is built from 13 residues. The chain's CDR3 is CASAIVGRTEAFF. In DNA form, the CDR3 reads TGTGCCAGCGCCATAGTTGGGAGAACTGAAGCTTTCTTT.

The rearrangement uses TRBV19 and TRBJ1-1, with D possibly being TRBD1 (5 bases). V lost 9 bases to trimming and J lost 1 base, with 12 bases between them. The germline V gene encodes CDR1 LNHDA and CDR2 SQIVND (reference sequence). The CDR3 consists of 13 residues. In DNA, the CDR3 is TGTGCCAGCGTAAGGGGTACGAACACTGAAGCTTTCTTT. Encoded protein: CASVRGTNTEAFF.

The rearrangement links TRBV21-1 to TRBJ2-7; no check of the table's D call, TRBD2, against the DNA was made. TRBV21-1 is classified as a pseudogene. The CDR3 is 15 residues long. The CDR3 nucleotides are TGTGCCAGCAGCACAGGGACTAGTTCGGTTTACGAGCAGTACTTC. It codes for CASSTGTSSVYEQYF.

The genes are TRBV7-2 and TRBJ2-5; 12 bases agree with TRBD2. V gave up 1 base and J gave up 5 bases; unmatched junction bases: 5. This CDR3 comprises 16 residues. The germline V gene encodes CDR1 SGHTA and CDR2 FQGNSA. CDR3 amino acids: CASSLGGLAGKETQYF. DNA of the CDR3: TGTGCCAGCAGCTTAGGCGGACTAGCGGGAAAGGAGACCCAGTACTTC.

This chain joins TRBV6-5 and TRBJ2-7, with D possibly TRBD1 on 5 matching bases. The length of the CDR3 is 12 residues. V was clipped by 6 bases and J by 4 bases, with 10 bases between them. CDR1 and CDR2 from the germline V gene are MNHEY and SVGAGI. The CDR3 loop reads CASRVTGYEQYF. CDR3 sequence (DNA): TGTGCCAGCAGGGTAACAGGATACGAGCAGTACTTC.

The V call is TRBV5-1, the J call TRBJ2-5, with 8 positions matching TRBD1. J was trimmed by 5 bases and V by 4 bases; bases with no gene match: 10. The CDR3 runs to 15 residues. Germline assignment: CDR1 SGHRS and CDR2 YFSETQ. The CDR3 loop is CASSSHTGGEETQYF. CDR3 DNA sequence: TGCGCCAGCAGCAGCCATACAGGGGGAGAGGAGACCCAGTACTTC.

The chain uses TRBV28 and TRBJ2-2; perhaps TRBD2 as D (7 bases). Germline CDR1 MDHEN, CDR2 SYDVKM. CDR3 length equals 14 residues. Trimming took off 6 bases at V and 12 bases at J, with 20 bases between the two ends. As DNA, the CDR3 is TGTGCCAGCAGATTGAGCGGGGCGCGGGGGCAGCTGTTTTTT. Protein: CASRLSGARGQLFF.

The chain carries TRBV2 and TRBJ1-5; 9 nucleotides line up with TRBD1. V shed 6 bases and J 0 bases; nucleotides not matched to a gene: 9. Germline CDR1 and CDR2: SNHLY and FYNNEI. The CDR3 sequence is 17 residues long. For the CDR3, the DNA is TGTGCCAGCAGCTCAACCCGGGACAGGGATAGCAATCAGCCCCAGCATTTT. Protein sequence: CASSSTRDRDSNQPQHF.

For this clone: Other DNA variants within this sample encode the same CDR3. The CDR3 loop is CASSSGGYEQYF. The CDR3 DNA sequence: TGCGCCAGCAGTTCGGGAGGTTACGAGCAGTACTTC. V and J are TRBV5-1 and TRBJ2-7, with TRBD2 matching 7 bases. The CDR3 sequence is 12 residues long. V gave up 5 bases and J gave up 4 bases; unmatched junction bases: 3. Germline values: CDR1 SGHRS, CDR2 YFSETQ.

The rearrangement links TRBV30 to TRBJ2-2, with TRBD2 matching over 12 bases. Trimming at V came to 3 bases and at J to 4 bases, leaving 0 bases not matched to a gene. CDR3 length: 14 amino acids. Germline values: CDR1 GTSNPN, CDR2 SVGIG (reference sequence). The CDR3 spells CAWRTSGSTGELFF. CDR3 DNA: TGTGCCTGGAGGACTAGCGGGAGCACCGGGGAGCTGTTTTTT.

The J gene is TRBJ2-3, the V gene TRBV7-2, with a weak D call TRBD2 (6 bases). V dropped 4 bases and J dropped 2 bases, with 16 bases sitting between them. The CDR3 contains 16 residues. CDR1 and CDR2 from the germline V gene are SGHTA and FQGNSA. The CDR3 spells CASSYSGTRNTDTQYF. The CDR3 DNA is TGTGCCAGCAGCTATTCCGGGACTCGAAACACAGATACGCAGTATTTT. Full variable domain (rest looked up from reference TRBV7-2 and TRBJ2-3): GAGVSQSPSNKVTEKGKDVELRCDPISGHTALYWYRQSLGQGLEFLIYFQGNSAPDKSGLPSDRFSAERTGGSVSTLTIQRTQQEDSAVYLCASSYSGTRNTDTQYFGPGTRLTVL.

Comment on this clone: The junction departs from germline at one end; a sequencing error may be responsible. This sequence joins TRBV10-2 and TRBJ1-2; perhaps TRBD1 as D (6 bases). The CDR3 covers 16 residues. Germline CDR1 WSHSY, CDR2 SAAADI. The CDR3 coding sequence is TGCGCCAGCAACCCGGACAGTAGTGACTATGGCTACACGTTAAACTTC. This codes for CASNPDSSDYGYTLNF.

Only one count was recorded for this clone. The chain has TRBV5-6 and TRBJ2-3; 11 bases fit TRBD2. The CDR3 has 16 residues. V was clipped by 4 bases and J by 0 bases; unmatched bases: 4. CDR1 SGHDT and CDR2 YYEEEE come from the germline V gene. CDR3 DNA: TGTGCCAGCAGCCGTTGGACTAGCGGGAGCACAGATACGCAGTATTTT. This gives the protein CASSRWTSGSTDTQYF. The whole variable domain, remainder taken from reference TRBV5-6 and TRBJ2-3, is DAGVTQSPTHLIKTRGQQVTLRCSPKSGHDTVSWYQQALGQGPQFIFQYYEEEERQRGNFPDRFSGHQFPNYSSELNVNALLLGDSALYLCASSRWTSGSTDTQYFGPGTRLTVL.

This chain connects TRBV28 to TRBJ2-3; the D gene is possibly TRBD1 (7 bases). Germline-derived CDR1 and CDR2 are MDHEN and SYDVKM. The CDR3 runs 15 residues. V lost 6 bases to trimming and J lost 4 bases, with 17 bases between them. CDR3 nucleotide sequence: TGTGCCAGCAGCCCCGGAGGGGGCTTAGCAGATACGCAGTATTTT. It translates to CASSPGGGLADTQYF.

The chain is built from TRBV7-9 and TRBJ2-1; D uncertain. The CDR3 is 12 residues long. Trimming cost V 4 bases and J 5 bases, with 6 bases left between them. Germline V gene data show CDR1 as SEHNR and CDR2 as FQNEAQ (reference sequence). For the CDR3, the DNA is TGTGCCAGCAGCTCCTCTCACAATGAGCAGTTCTTC. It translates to CASSSSHNEQFF.

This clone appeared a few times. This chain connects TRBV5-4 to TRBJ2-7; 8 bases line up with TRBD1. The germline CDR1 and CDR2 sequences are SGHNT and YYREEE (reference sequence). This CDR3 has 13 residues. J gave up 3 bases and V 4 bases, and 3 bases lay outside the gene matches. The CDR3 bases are TGTGCCAGCAGCCAGGACAGGGTCTACGAGCAGTACTTC. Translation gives CASSQDRVYEQYF.